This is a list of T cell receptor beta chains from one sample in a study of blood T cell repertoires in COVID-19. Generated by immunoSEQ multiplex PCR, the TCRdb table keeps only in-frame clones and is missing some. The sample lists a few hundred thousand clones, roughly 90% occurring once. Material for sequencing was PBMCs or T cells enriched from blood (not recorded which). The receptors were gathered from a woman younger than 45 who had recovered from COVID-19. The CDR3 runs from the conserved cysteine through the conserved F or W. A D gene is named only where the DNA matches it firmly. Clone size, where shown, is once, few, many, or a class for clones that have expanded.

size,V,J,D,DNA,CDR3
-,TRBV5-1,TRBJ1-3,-,TGCGCCAGCAGCGGTTCAGGGGCTGGAAACACCATATATTTT,CASSGSGAGNTIYF
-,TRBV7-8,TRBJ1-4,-,TGTGCCAGCAGCTTGAGTAACAGGGCTAATGAAAAACTGTTTTTT,CASSLSNRANEKLFF
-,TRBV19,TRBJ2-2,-,TGTGCCAGTAGCTTGGGGACACGGAGCACCGGGGAGCTGTTTTTT,CASSLGTRSTGELFF
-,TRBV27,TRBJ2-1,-,TGTGCCAGCAGTTTATCCATTTTTGAATCGGGTTCCTACAATGAGCAGTTCTTC,CASSLSIFESGSYNEQFF
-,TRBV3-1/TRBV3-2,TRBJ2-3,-,TGTGCCAGCAGCCGGCGGGGCGCCGCTAGCACAGATACGCAGTATTTT,CASSRRGAASTDTQYF
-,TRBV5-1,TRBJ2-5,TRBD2,TGCGCCAGCAGCTTAGGGACTAACGAAGAGACCCAGTACTTC,CASSLGTNEETQYF
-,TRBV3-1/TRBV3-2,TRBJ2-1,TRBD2,TGTGCCAGCAGCCTTCTAGCGGGAGCCGGCAATGAGCAGTTCTTC,CASSLLAGAGNEQFF
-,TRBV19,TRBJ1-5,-,TGTGCCAGTAGTAATACAGGGTTCGATCAGCCCCAGCATTTT,CASSNTGFDQPQHF
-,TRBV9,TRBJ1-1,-,TGTGCCAGCAGCGTCTCAAATCAGGGCTCTGAAGCTTTCTTT,CASSVSNQGSEAFF
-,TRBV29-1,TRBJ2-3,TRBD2,TGCAGCGTTGAAGGGGGGGGACTAGCGGGAGCCGCAGATACGCAGTATTTT,CSVEGGGLAGAADTQYF
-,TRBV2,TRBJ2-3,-,TGTGCCAGCAGTGAAATTAGCGGCAGCACAGATACGCAGTATTTT,CASSEISGSTDTQYF
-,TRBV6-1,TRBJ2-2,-,TGTGCCAGCACCCACAGGGCAGGAAACACCGGGGAGCTGTTTTTT,CASTHRAGNTGELFF
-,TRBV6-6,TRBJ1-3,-,TGTGCCAGCAGTTTTCCCGACAGGCACTCTGGAAACACCATATATTTT,CASSFPDRHSGNTIYF
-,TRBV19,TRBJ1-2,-,TGTGCCAGTAGTCAACAGGGAAGTGGTAACTATGGCTACACCTTC,CASSQQGSGNYGYTF
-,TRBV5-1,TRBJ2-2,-,TGCGCCAGCAGCCATAGACTAGAGGGGAACACCGGGGAGCTGTTTTTT,CASSHRLEGNTGELFF
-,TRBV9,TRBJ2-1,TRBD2,TGTGCCAGCAGCGTAGGACTAGCGGGAGTCGGTGAGCAGTTCTTC,CASSVGLAGVGEQFF
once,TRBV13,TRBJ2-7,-,TGTGCCAGCAGCCATACCGTGCGTTCCTACGAGCAGTACTTC,CASSHTVRSYEQYF
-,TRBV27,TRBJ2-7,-,TGTGCCAGCAGTTTGGGATTAGGAGGGTACGAGCAGTACTTC,CASSLGLGGYEQYF
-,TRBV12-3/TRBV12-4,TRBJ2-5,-,TGTGCCTCCCGAGGAGTAGGAGAGACCCAGTACTTC,CASRGVGETQYF
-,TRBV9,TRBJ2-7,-,TGTGCCAGCAGCGCGAGCTGGGGGCCCTCCTACGAGCAGTACTTC,CASSASWGPSYEQYF